There are a few counts of the clone carrying this T cell receptor beta chain. What it binds is not known. A NOSPECS grade of at least 4, a Clinical Activity Score of at least 3 and duration under 3 months were recorded in ophthalmopathy patients. Clinicians diagnosed patients from clinical symptoms, serum thyroxine and TRAb, thyroid ultrasound and orbital computed tomography. Cells are PBMCs isolated from 9 to 10 ml of fresh blood. Amplified regions were TCR beta CDR3 sequences from RNA transcripts. First-round RT-PCR of the TCR CDR3 relied on the HTBI primer set. TCRdb passed the multiplex PCR reads through MiXCR, listing each CDR3 protein once. The data hold 530,000 or so distinct CDR3 sequences, with 17% observed a single time. CDR1 and CDR2 (germline): PRHDT, FYEKMQ (reference sequence). With V trimmed by 3 bases and J by 6 bases, 10 bases remained unmatched. CDR3 length equals 16 residues. This sample stems from a study of T cells in Graves' hyperthyroidism and ophthalmopathy.

Notes on the study in general: Among thyroid clonotypes expanded above 0.001, most also appeared in blood.

This sequence originates from a woman aged 18-29 years with Graves' ophthalmopathy. This sequence joins TRBV13 and TRBJ2-7; 11 bases align to TRBD1. The specimen sequenced was blood. DNA for the CDR3: TGTGCCAGCAGCTTCACGGGACAGGGGGATTATGGCGAGCAGTACTTC. Its protein is CASSFTGQGDYGEQYF.